These 20 T cell receptor beta chains were sequenced from one sample in a study of Graves' ophthalmopathy and Graves' hyperthyroidism. Amplified TCR beta CDR3 regions were obtained using RNA transcripts as template. After a first-round RT-PCR with HTBI primers, a second-round multiplex PCR was run. One entry per CDR3 protein, called by TCRdb with MiXCR from the multiplex PCR reads. The repertoire has about 220,000 distinct CDR3 sequences, roughly 21% of them found once; the top ten carry about 46%. Input material: peripheral blood. These receptors came from a woman aged 45-59 years with Graves' ophthalmopathy.

The rearrangement links TRBV6-5 to TRBJ2-2, with D possibly called TRBD1 or TRBD2 (5 bases each). V shed 2 bases and J shed 3 bases, with 16 bases lying between them. Germline assignment: CDR1 MNHEY and CDR2 SVGAGI. This CDR3 spans 17 amino acids. Written as DNA, the CDR3 is TGTGCCAGCAGTTACGAAGAGGGCCAGGGATACACCGGGGAGCTGTTTTTT. Protein: CASSYEEGQGYTGELFF.

This chain links TRBV12-3 or TRBV12-4 with TRBJ1-1; 10 bases agree with TRBD1. CDR3 length: 15 residues. Unmatched junction bases numbered 8, after V lost 6 bases and J lost 4 bases. The CDR3 DNA sequence: TGTGCCAGCAGCCCTACCCGGACAGGGGGCACTGAAGCTTTCTTT. Protein product: CASSPTRTGGTEAFF.

In its sample, this clonotype was seen many times. The gene calls are TRBV6-1 and TRBJ2-3; tentatively, D is TRBD2 (5 bases). The CDR3 is 13 residues long. The V gene's germline CDR1 is MNHNS and CDR2 SASEGT. V was trimmed by 5 bases and J by 4 bases, leaving 10 bases between them. CDR3 region: CASSKTGADTQYF. DNA for the CDR3: TGTGCCAGCAGTAAGACCGGGGCAGATACGCAGTATTTT.

This clonotype was found many times. This chain uses TRBV2 with TRBJ1-5; TRBD1 agrees at 7 bases. V lost 5 bases to trimming and J lost 2 bases; unmatched junction nucleotides: 6. The CDR3 contains 15 residues. CDR1 and CDR2 from the germline V gene are SNHLY and FYNNEI. The CDR3 DNA sequence: TGTGCCAGCAGTTTGACAGGGTCGGGCAATCAGCCCCAGCATTTT. Translated, it gives CASSLTGSGNQPQHF.

There are many counts of this clonotype. V and J are TRBV6-1 and TRBJ1-2, with no clear D. From germline, CDR1 is MNHNS and CDR2 SASEGT. The CDR3 runs to 14 residues. V lost 1 base and J 3 bases, leaving 9 bases between the germline ends. CDR3 protein: CASSEGWADYGYTF. DNA of the CDR3: TGTGCCAGCAGTGAAGGCTGGGCGGACTATGGCTACACCTTC.

V and J are TRBV6-1 and TRBJ2-7; 7 bases are shared with TRBD2. Germline V gene lookup returns CDR1 MNHNS and CDR2 SASEGT. J gave up 0 bases and V 3 bases, and 5 bases lay outside the gene matches. The CDR3 is 15 amino acids. DNA of the CDR3: TGTGCCAGCAGTGAGGCTAGCGGTAGCTCCTACGAGCAGTACTTC. It codes for CASSEASGSSYEQYF.

This clonotype occurred many times. The chain employs TRBV5-1 and TRBJ2-5, with TRBD2 matching 14 bases. CDR1 and CDR2 (germline): SGHRS, YFSETQ. Trimming cost V 4 bases and J 4 bases; bases outside gene matches: 6. This CDR3 contains 16 residues. The CDR3 here is CASSKTSGRALETQYF. CDR3 nucleotides: TGCGCCAGCAGCAAGACTAGCGGGAGGGCCCTAGAGACCCAGTACTTC.

This clonotype was counted only a few times. The V gene is TRBV9, the J gene TRBJ2-5; D remains unclear. The germline V gene has CDR1 SGDLS and CDR2 YYNGEE. V dropped 0 bases and J dropped 0 bases, with 6 bases sitting between them. This CDR3 has 14 amino acids. CDR3 bases: TGTGCCAGCAGCGTAGGCAAGTACCAAGAGACCCAGTACTTC. It translates to CASSVGKYQETQYF.

J is TRBJ1-1 and V is TRBV28; TRBD1 matches at 9 bases. The V gene's germline CDR1 is MDHEN and CDR2 SYDVKM. The length of the CDR3 is 19 residues. Trimming cost V 3 bases and J 1 base; bases outside gene matches: 15. The CDR3 nucleotides are TGTGCCAGCAGTTTTTATTTAATCGGACAGGGGCCTTCGAACACTGAAGCTTTCTTT. Encoded protein: CASSFYLIGQGPSNTEAFF.

In its sample, this clonotype was seen a few times. The chain couples TRBV5-1 to TRBJ1-1; D is unclear. Germline CDR1 is SGHRS and CDR2 is YFSETQ. V lost 0 bases to trimming and J lost 2 bases, with 11 bases between them. The CDR3 has 15 residues. This CDR3 reads CASSLDSVLNTEAFF. As DNA, the CDR3 is TGCGCCAGCAGCTTGGATTCAGTCCTTAACACTGAAGCTTTCTTT.

In this sample, this clonotype turned up many times. The chain employs TRBV5-1 and TRBJ2-7; possibly TRBD1 or TRBD2 for D (5 bases each). This CDR3 is 15 amino acids long. Trimming shortened V by 0 bases and J by 1 base, and 11 bases separated the two germline ends. Germline V gene sequence: CDR1 SGHRS, CDR2 YFSETQ. The CDR3 nucleotides are TGCGCCAGCAGCTTGGGCTCTGGGGGATCCTACGAGCAGTACTTC. It encodes CASSLGSGGSYEQYF.

The table lists this clonotype with many counts. This sequence joins TRBV27 and TRBJ2-7; no clear D. V was clipped by 3 bases and J by 1 base, with 13 bases between them. In germline, CDR1 is MNHEY, CDR2 SMNVEV (reference sequence). The CDR3 loop spans 15 amino acids. In nucleotides, the CDR3 is TGTGCCAGCAGTTTTGGCGGAGTTGGGTCCTACGAGCAGTACTTC. It encodes CASSFGGVGSYEQYF.

This clonotype occurred many times. The V and J genes are TRBV5-1 and TRBJ2-5; unclear D gene. V was pared by 0 bases and J by 5 bases, with 14 bases between. In germline, CDR1 is SGHRS, CDR2 YFSETQ. This CDR3 has 15 amino acids. The CDR3 reads CASSLGAGFRETQYF. CDR3 nucleotide sequence: TGCGCCAGCAGCTTGGGTGCTGGGTTCCGGGAGACCCAGTACTTC.

This clonotype was counted at least ten times. The chain links TRBV6-1 to TRBJ1-6; 11 nucleotides line up with TRBD1. Germline CDR1 is MNHNS and CDR2 is SASEGT. J lost 9 bases, V lost 4 bases, and 2 bases had no gene match. CDR3 length: 14 residues. The CDR3 DNA reads as TGTGCCAGCAGTGCGGACAGGGGGCTTTCACCCCTCCACTTT. Amino acid sequence: CASSADRGLSPLHF.

This clonotype was recorded many times. The chain employs TRBV12-3 or TRBV12-4 and TRBJ2-7; 8 bases match TRBD1. The CDR3 covers 15 residues. V dropped 5 bases and J dropped 3; count of bases not matched to a gene: 9. The CDR3 reads CASSPTDRAGYEQYF. The DNA for the CDR3 is TGTGCCAGCAGTCCAACGGACAGGGCCGGCTACGAGCAGTACTTC.

This clonotype was counted at least ten times. The chain carries TRBV5-1 and TRBJ2-5; TRBD1 is a possible D gene (6 bases). Trimming pared 1 base from V and 2 bases from J, leaving 9 bases between. There are 14 residues in the CDR3. Germline V gives CDR1 SGHRS, CDR2 YFSETQ. The CDR3, as DNA: TGCGCCAGCAGCTTGCGGACAGCTCAAGAGACCCAGTACTTC. Translating it yields CASSLRTAQETQYF.

This clonotype occurred many times. The chain combines TRBV27 with TRBJ2-5, with 11 bases lining up with TRBD2. CDR1 and CDR2 from the germline V gene are MNHEY and SMNVEV (reference sequence). The CDR3 sequence is 14 residues long. V was clipped by 6 bases and J by 5 bases; unmatched bases: 5. CDR3 residues: CASRLAGVQETQYF. In DNA form, the CDR3 reads TGTGCCAGCAGACTAGCGGGAGTTCAGGAGACCCAGTACTTC.

This clonotype was seen many times. The chain is built from TRBV7-9 and TRBJ1-3; no reliable D call. The V gene's germline CDR1 is SEHNR and CDR2 FQNEAQ (reference sequence). The CDR3 has 12 amino acids. V lost 6 bases and J 3 bases, leaving 6 bases between the germline ends. CDR3 bases: TGTGCCAGCAGTCTGAGTGGAAACACCATATATTTT. Translation: CASSLSGNTIYF.

This clonotype has a count of ten or more. The chain has TRBV7-8 and TRBJ2-4; 10 positions match TRBD1. The CDR3 runs to 16 residues. Germline V CDR1 and CDR2: SGHVS, FQNEAQ. V gave up 5 bases and J gave up 4 bases; unmatched junction bases: 8. The CDR3 nucleotides read TGTGCCAGCAGCAAACGGGTGGGACAGGGGAAAAACATTCAGTACTTC. Protein: CASSKRVGQGKNIQYF.

This clonotype was seen many times. The V call is TRBV20-1, the J call TRBJ2-2; 7 nucleotides align to TRBD1. The J segment lost 5 bases and the V segment lost 6 bases, leaving 3 bases of the junction unmatched. The germline gives CDR1 DFQATT, CDR2 SNEGSKA (reference sequence). This CDR3 region has 12 residues. The CDR3 DNA is TGCAGTGCCCCGACAGGGACCGGGGAGCTGTTTTTT. It specifies CSAPTGTGELFF.